The clone carrying this TCR beta chain has a handful of counts. This entry is derived from a study of regulatory T cells in long-lasting Graves disease. In building TCR beta libraries, iRepertoire HTBI primers were used together with Arm-PCR of CDR3 regions. TCRdb re-derived calls from the multiplex PCR reads in MiXCR, one entry per CDR3 protein. Counted here are around 480,000 distinct CDR3 sequences, about a sixth occurring once; the ten biggest clones make up 9% to 15%. As for time point: newly diagnosed GD, antithyroid drugs for less than 3 months. The TCR library was made from RNA extracted from PBMCs. Trimming shortened V by 10 bases and J by 5 bases, and 11 bases separated the two germline ends. From germline, CDR1 is LNHDA and CDR2 SQIVND (reference sequence). The CDR3 covers 11 residues. This sample also belongs to another study, concerning T cells in Graves' hyperthyroidism and ophthalmopathy.

Source: peripheral blood mononuclear cells (PBMCs), taken at new diagnosis, from a patient treated with antithyroid drugs. The receptor's source is a man aged 40-50 years with Graves disease. This chain joins TRBV19 and TRBJ2-5; D possibly corresponds to TRBD1 (6 bases). The CDR3 reads CATRGSETQYF. As DNA, the CDR3 is TGTGCCACAAGGGGGTCGGAGACCCAGTACTTC. The whole variable domain, filled in from reference TRBV19 and TRBJ2-5, reads DGGITQSPKYLFRKEGQNVTLSCEQNLNHDAMYWYRQDPGQGLRLIYYSQIVNDFQKGDIAEGYSVSREKKESFPLTVTSAQKNPTAFYLCATRGSETQYFGPGTRLLVL.